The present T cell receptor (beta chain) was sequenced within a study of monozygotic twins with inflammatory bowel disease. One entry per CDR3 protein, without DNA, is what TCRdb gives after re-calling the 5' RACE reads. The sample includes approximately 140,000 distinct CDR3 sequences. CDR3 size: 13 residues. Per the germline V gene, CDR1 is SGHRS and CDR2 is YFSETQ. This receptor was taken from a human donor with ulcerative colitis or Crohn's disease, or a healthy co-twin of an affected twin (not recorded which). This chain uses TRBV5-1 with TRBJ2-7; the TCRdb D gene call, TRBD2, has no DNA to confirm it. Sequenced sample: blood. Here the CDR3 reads CASRVPGNYEQYF. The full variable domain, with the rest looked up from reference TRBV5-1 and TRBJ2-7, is KAGVTQTPRYLIKTRGQQVTLSCSPISGHRSVSWYQQTPGQGLQFLFEYFSETQRNKGNFPGRFSGRQFSNSRSEMNVSTLELGDSALYLCASRVPGNYEQYFGPGTRLTVT.